This TCR beta chain derives from a study of control samples from healthy donors and cancer patients. The J segment lost 9 bases and the V segment lost 4 bases, leaving 9 bases of the junction unmatched. Germline assignment: CDR1 KGHDR and CDR2 SFDVKD. CDR3 length: 15 amino acids. The repertoire was sequenced with immunoSEQ multiplex PCR; TCRdb's copy has only in-frame clones and lacks some. The sample shows 110,000 to 150,000 clones, around 90% of them seen only once. The material sequenced was blood. The TCR originated in a man aged 25 to 45 in good health. The genes are TRBV24-1 and TRBJ1-5, with 9 bases lining up with TRBD1. In DNA, the CDR3 is TGTGCCACCAGTGACCCGGGACAGGGAAAAGGGCCCCAGCATTTT. This codes for CATSDPGQGKGPQHF.